These 15 T cell receptor beta chains were sequenced from one sample in a study of Ad26.COV2.S vaccination and SARS-CoV-2 variants. Treatment here: 15 to 20 received Ad26.COV2.S at low or high dose, single or two shots; roughly 5 received placebo; per-sample allocation not given. Sample collection was performed on day 63 after the first vaccine or placebo injection. Here immunoSEQ multiplex PCR was the method, and the copy in TCRdb shows in-frame clones only, minus some. The table lists about 500,000 clones, nearly 90% of them singletons. The sample in question was peripheral blood, obtained in a trial of Ad26.COV2.S vaccine versus placebo. These receptors all stem from a person aged 18 to 65 who received the Ad26.COV2.S COVID-19 vaccine or a placebo.

As DNA, the CDR3 is TGTGCCAGCTCCAAGCGGGGTGTTGATGAAGCTTTCTTT. This gives the protein CASSKRGVDEAFF. The V call is TRBV7-3, the J call TRBJ1-1; D is unresolved. V was clipped by 8 bases and J by 7 bases, with 17 bases between them. Germline CDR1 and CDR2: SGHTA and FQGTGA. The length of the CDR3 is 13 residues.

This rearrangement joins TRBV13 to TRBJ2-6, with TRBD1 matching 7 bases. After removal of 7 bases from V and 0 bases from J, the junction contained 9 bases not matched to a gene. CDR3 length equals 17 residues. CDR1 and CDR2 (germline): PRHDT, FYEKMQ (reference sequence). Here the CDR3 DNA reads TGTGCCAGCAACCCGACAGGGAAGTTCTCTGGGGCCAACGTCCTGACTTTC. Encoded protein: CASNPTGKFSGANVLTF.

V is TRBV9 and J is TRBJ2-7; 11 bases align to TRBD2. The J segment lost 4 bases and the V segment lost 4 bases, leaving 10 bases of the junction unmatched. Germline assignment: CDR1 SGDLS and CDR2 YYNGEE. The CDR3 totals 16 residues. In DNA, the CDR3 is TGTGCCAGCAGCCCCGAGGGAACTAGCGGGAGTTACGAGCAGTACTTC. Its translation: CASSPEGTSGSYEQYF.

V is TRBV15 and J is TRBJ2-4; tentative D call: TRBD2 (6 bases). The V gene lost 0 bases and the J gene lost 6 bases, with 9 bases spanning the gap. This CDR3 region has 14 residues. The germline CDR1 and CDR2 sequences are LNHNV and YYDKDF (reference sequence). The CDR3 region has the DNA TGTGCCACCAGCAGAGATCGGGGGAGAAACATTCAGTACTTC. It yields the protein CATSRDRGRNIQYF. Variable domain in full (rest from reference TRBV15 and TRBJ2-4): DAMVIQNPRYQVTQFGKPVTLSCSQTLNHNVMYWYQQKSSQAPKLLFHYYDKDFNNEADTPDNFQSRRPNTSFCFLDIRSPGLGDTAMYLCATSRDRGRNIQYFGAGTRLSVL.

The chain employs TRBV7-2 and TRBJ1-1; 9 bases line up with TRBD1. V shed 6 bases and J 4 bases; nucleotides not matched to a gene: 3. The CDR3 is made up of 13 amino acids. CDR1 SGHTA and CDR2 FQGNSA come from the germline V gene. The CDR3 bases are TGTGCCAGCAGGCTGACAGGGGGCACTGAAGCTTTCTTT. This sequence encodes CASRLTGGTEAFF.

This clone was seen a single time. The V and J genes are TRBV20-1 and TRBJ1-2; maybe TRBD1 (6 bases). This CDR3 spans 17 amino acids. Germline V lookup: CDR1 DFQATT, CDR2 SNEGSKA (reference sequence). V was pared by 3 bases and J by 1 base, with 21 bases between. CDR3 protein: CSASNPAGSRGNYGYTF. CDR3 nucleotide sequence: TGCAGTGCTAGTAACCCCGCCGGTTCCAGGGGTAACTATGGCTACACCTTC.

The V gene is TRBV5-1, the J gene TRBJ2-2; possibly TRBD2 for D (7 bases). Trimming stripped 0 bases from V and 7 bases from J, with 16 bases between. The CDR3 is 16 amino acids. Germline CDR1 reads SGHRS; CDR2 reads YFSETQ. This CDR3 reads CASSLVAGAYGGELFF. In DNA, the CDR3 is TGCGCCAGCAGCTTGGTTGCGGGGGCCTACGGCGGGGAGCTGTTTTTT.

The chain has TRBV27 and TRBJ1-5, with 9 bases lining up with TRBD1. The J segment lost 7 bases and the V segment lost 2 bases, leaving 9 bases of the junction unmatched. CDR3 length: 16 amino acids. Germline values: CDR1 MNHEY, CDR2 SMNVEV (reference sequence). The CDR3 region has the DNA TGTGCCAGCAGTTTAAGTGGGACAGGGATAGGCCAGCCCCAGCATTTT. It specifies CASSLSGTGIGQPQHF.

V usage is TRBV30 and J usage is TRBJ2-7; the D call may be TRBD1 or TRBD2 (5 bases each). CDR1 and CDR2 (germline): GTSNPN, SVGIG (reference sequence). The CDR3 has 14 residues. The germline V and J ends were trimmed by 2 bases and 7 bases, with 18 bases remaining between them. CDR3 sequence (DNA): TGTGCCTGGAGTTCGACAGCTCCGGGGATAGAGCAGTACTTC. It codes for CAWSSTAPGIEQYF.

This clone was observed a few times. V gene TRBV2 combines with J gene TRBJ1-2; D perhaps matches TRBD1 (6 bases). This CDR3 is 14 amino acids long. CDR1 and CDR2 (germline): SNHLY, FYNNEI. Trimming stripped 10 bases from V and 0 bases from J, with 15 bases between. The CDR3 here is CATQDSGANYGYTF. CDR3 sequence (DNA): TGTGCCACCCAGGACAGCGGAGCTAACTATGGCTACACCTTC.

This clone appeared once. The J gene is TRBJ2-1, the V gene TRBV5-1; no clear D. Germline assignment: CDR1 SGHRS and CDR2 YFSETQ. This CDR3 comprises 14 residues. V lost 0 bases and J 10 bases, leaving 14 bases between the germline ends. CDR3 sequence: CASSLVEVIGEQFF. The CDR3 DNA sequence: TGCGCCAGCAGCTTGGTCGAGGTGATTGGGGAGCAGTTCTTC.

V is TRBV5-1 and J is TRBJ1-6, with D possibly TRBD1 on 5 matching bases. Trimming left V 3 bases short and J 7 bases short, with 14 bases between. The CDR3 consists of 15 residues. CDR1 and CDR2 from the germline V gene are SGHRS and YFSETQ. CDR3 sequence: CASSSALGGNSPLHF. DNA of the CDR3: TGCGCCAGCAGCTCCGCGCTCGGGGGAAATTCACCCCTCCACTTT.

V and J are TRBV7-9 and TRBJ2-7; 7 positions match TRBD1. V shed 5 bases, J shed 1 base, and the junction held 11 bases outside the gene matches. The CDR3 loop spans 16 amino acids. The germline V gene has CDR1 SEHNR and CDR2 FQNEAQ (reference sequence). In DNA, the CDR3 is TGTGCCAGCAGCCCCAGAACACTGGGACAGTCCTACGAGCAGTACTTC. Its translation: CASSPRTLGQSYEQYF.

As DNA, the CDR3 is TGTGCCAGCAGCAATGACGGCGTTAGCACAGATACGCAGTATTTT. Residues: CASSNDGVSTDTQYF. The genes are TRBV6-5 and TRBJ2-3; no clear D gene. This CDR3 has 15 residues. Trimming removed 6 bases at V and 0 bases at J, with 13 bases between. Germline V gene sequence: CDR1 MNHEY, CDR2 SVGAGI.

This chain connects TRBV7-2 to TRBJ1-1, with TRBD1 matching 7 bases. CDR3 length: 12 amino acids. Germline V gene lookup returns CDR1 SGHTA and CDR2 FQGNSA. V shed 1 base, J shed 11 bases, and the junction held 4 bases outside the gene matches. The CDR3 region is CASSLETGPAFF. The CDR3 DNA sequence: TGTGCCAGCAGCTTAGAGACAGGGCCCGCTTTCTTT.